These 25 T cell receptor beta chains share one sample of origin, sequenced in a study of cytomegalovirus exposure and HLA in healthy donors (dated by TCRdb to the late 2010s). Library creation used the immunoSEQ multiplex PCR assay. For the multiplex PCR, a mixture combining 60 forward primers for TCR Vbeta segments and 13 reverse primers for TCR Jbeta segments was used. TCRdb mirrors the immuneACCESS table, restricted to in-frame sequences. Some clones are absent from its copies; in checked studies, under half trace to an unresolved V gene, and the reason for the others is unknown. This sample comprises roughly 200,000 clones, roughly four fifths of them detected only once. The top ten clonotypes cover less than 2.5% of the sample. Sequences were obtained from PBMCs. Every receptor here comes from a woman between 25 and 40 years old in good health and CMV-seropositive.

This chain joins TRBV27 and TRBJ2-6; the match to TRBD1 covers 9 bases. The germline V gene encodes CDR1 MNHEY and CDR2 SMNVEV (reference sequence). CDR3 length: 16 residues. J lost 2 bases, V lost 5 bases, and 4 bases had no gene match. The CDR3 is CASSEYRGPGANVLTF. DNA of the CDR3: TGTGCCAGCAGTGAGTACAGGGGGCCTGGGGCCAACGTCCTGACTTTC.

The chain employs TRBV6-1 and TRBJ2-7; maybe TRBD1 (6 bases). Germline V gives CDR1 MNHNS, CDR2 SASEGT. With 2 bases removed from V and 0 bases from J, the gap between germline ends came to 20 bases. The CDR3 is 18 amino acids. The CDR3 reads CASSETGSLRQASYEQYF. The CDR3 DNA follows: TGTGCCAGCAGTGAAACGGGGTCGTTGAGACAGGCCTCCTACGAGCAGTACTTC.

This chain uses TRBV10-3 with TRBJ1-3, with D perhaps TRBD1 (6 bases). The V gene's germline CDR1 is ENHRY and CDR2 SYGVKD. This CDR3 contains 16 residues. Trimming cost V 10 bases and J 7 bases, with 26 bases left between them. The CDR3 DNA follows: TGTGCCACCGAACACACTCAGACAGGAGACGACAACACCATATATTTT. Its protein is CATEHTQTGDDNTIYF.

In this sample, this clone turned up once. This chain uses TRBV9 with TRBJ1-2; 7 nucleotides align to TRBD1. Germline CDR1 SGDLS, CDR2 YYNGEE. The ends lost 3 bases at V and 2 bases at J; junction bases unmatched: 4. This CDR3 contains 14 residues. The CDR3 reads CASSAGTVNYGYTF. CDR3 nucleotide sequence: TGTGCCAGCAGCGCCGGGACAGTCAACTATGGCTACACCTTC.

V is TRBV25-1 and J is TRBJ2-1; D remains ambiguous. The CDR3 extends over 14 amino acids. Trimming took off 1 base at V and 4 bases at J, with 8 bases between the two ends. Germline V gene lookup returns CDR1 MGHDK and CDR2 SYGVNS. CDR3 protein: CASSELSRYNEQFF. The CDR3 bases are TGTGCCAGCAGTGAATTGTCCAGGTACAATGAGCAGTTCTTC.

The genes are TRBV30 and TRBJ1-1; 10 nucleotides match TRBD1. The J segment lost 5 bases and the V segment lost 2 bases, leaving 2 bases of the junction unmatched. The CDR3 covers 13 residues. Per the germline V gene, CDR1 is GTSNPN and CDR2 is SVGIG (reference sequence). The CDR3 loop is CAWSRTGGTEAFF. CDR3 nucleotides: TGTGCCTGGAGTCGGACAGGGGGAACTGAAGCTTTCTTT.

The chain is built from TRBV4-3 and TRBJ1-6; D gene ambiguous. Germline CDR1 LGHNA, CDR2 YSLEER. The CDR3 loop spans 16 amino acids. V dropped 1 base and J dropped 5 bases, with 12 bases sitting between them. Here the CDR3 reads CASSQVRGTNNSPLHF. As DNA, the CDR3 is TGCGCCAGCAGCCAAGTACGGGGTACTAATAATTCACCCCTCCACTTT.

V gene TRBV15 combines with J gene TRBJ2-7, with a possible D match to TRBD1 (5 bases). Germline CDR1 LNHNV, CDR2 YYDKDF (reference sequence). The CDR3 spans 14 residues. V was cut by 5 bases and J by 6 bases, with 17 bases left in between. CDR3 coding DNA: TGTGCCACCAGCCCGGCGGTTCAGGGCTCCGAGCAGTACTTC. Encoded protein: CATSPAVQGSEQYF.

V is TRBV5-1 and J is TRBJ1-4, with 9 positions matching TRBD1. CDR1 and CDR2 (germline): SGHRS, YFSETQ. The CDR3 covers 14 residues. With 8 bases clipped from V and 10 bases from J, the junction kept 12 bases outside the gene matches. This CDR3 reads CASEPGQGRGKLFF. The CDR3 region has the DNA TGCGCCAGTGAGCCGGGACAGGGTAGGGGAAAACTGTTTTTT.

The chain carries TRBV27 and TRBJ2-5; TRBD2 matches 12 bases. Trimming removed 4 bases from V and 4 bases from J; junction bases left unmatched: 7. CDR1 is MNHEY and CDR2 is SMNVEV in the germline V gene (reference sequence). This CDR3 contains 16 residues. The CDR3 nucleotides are TGTGCCAGCAGTTGGACGACTAGCGGGAGTCGAGAGACCCAGTACTTC. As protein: CASSWTTSGSRETQYF.

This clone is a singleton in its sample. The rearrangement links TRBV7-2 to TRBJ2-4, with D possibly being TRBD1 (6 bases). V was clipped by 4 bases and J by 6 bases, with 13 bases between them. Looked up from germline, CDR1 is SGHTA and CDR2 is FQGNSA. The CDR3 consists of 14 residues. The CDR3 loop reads CASSSVQGRNIQYF. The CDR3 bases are TGTGCCAGCAGCTCGGTACAGGGAAGAAACATTCAGTACTTC.

CDR3 sequence (DNA): TGTGCCAGCAGTCGAGGCCGGATGAACACTGAAGCTTTCTTT. Translated: CASSRGRMNTEAFF. The chain joins TRBV27 to TRBJ1-1; no firm D call. The CDR3 is made up of 14 amino acids. Trimming stripped 5 bases from V and 0 bases from J, with 10 bases between. Germline V CDR1 and CDR2: MNHEY, SMNVEV (reference sequence).

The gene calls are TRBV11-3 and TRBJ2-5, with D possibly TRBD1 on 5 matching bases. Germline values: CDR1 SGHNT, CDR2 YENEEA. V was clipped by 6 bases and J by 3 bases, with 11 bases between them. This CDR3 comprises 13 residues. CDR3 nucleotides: TGTGCCAGCAGTCGAATGACAGAAGAGACCCAGTACTTC. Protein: CASSRMTEETQYF.

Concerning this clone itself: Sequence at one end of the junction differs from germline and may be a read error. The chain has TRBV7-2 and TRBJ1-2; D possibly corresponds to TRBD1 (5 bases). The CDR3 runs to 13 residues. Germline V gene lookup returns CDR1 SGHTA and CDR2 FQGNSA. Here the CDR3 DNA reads TGTGCCAGCAGCTTAGGCAGGGACTACGGCTACACCTTC. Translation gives CASSLGRDYGYTF. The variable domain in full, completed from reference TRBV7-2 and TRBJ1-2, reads GAGVSQSPSNKVTEKGKDVELRCDPISGHTALYWYRQSLGQGLEFLIYFQGNSAPDKSGLPSDRFSAERTGGSVSTLTIQRTQQEDSAVYLCASSLGRDYGYTFGSGTRLTVV.

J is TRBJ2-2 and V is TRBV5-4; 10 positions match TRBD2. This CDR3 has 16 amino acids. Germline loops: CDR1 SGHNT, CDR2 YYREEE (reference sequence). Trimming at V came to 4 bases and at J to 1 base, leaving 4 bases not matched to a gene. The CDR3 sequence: CASSPGLAENTGELFF. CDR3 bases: TGTGCCAGCAGCCCCGGACTAGCGGAGAACACCGGGGAGCTGTTTTTT.

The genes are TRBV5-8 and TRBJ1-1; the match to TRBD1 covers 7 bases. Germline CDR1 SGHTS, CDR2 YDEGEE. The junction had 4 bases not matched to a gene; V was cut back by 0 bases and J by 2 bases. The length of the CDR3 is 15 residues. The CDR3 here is CASSLGTGDNTEAFF. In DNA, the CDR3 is TGTGCCAGCAGCTTGGGGACAGGAGATAACACTGAAGCTTTCTTT.

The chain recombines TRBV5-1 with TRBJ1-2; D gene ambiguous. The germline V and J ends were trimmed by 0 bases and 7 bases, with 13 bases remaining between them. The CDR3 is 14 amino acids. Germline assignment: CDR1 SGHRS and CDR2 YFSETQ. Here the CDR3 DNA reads TGCGCCAGCAGCTTGGACAGCCTGGTGCGTGGCTACACCTTC. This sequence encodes CASSLDSLVRGYTF.

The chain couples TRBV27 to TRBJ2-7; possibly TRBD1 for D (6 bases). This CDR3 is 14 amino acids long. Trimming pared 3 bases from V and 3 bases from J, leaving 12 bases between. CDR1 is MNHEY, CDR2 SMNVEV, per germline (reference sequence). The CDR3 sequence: CASSFKDSYYEQYF. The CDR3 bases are TGTGCCAGCAGTTTTAAGGACAGCTACTACGAGCAGTACTTC.

The CDR3 is CARPIPGQGASVDYGYTF. CDR3 nucleotides: TGTGCCAGACCGATCCCGGGACAGGGGGCATCAGTCGACTATGGCTACACCTTC. V is TRBV27 and J is TRBJ1-2; 12 bases match TRBD1. CDR3 length: 18 amino acids. Per the germline V gene, CDR1 is MNHEY and CDR2 is SMNVEV (reference sequence). V lost 9 bases, J lost 3 bases, and 17 bases stayed unmatched.

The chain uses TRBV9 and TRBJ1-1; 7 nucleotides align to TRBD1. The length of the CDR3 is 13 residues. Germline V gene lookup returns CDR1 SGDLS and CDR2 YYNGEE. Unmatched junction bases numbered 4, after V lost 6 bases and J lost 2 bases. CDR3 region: CASNRDSNTEAFF. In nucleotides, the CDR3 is TGTGCCAGCAACCGGGACAGTAACACTGAAGCTTTCTTT.

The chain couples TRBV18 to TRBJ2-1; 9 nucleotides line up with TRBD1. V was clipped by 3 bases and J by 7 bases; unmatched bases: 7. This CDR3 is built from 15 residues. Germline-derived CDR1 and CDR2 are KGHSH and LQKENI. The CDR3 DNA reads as TGTGCCAGCTCACCGACAGGGGGATTAGTAAATGAGCAGTTCTTC. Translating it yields CASSPTGGLVNEQFF.

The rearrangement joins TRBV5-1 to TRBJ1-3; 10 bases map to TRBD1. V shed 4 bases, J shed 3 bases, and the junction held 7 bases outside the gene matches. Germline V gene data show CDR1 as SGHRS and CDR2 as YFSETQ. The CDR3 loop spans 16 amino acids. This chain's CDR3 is CASSERTGGNGNTIYF. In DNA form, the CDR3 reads TGCGCCAGCAGCGAAAGGACAGGGGGAAATGGAAACACCATATATTTT. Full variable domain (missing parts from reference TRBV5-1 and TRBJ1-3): KAGVTQTPRYLIKTRGQQVTLSCSPISGHRSVSWYQQTPGQGLQFLFEYFSETQRNKGNFPGRFSGRQFSNSRSEMNVSTLELGDSALYLCASSERTGGNGNTIYFGEGSWLTVV.

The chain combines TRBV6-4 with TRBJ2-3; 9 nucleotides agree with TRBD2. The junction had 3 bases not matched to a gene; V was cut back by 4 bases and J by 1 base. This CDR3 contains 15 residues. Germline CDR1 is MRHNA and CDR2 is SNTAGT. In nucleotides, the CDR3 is TGTGCCAGCAGTGGATCTAGCGGGGGCACAGATACGCAGTATTTT. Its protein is CASSGSSGGTDTQYF.

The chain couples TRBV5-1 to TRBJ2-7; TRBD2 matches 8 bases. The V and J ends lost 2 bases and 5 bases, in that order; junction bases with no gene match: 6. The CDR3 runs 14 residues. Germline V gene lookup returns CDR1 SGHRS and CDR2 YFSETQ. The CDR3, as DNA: TGCGCCAGCAGCTTTGCGGGGGGCACCGACGAGCAGTACTTC. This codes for CASSFAGGTDEQYF.

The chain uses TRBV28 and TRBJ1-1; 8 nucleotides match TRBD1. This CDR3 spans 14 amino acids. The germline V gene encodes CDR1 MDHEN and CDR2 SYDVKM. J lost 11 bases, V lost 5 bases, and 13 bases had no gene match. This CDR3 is CASSPTIQGAWAFF. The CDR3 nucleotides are TGTGCCAGCAGTCCTACCATTCAGGGGGCTTGGGCTTTCTTT.